This is a list of T cell receptor beta chains from one sample in a study of CD8 T cells in ankylosing spondylitis. One entry per CDR3 protein results from TCRdb running MiXCR on the 5' RACE reads. This sample has 230,000 or so distinct CDR3 sequences; more than 20% occur once, and the top ten carry approximately 0.61%. Sequencing was performed on blood, either unsorted or a sorted T cell fraction (not recorded which). These receptors were obtained from a male donor with ankylosing spondylitis or in good health (not recorded which). CDR3s include the opening cysteine and the closing phenylalanine or tryptophan. The order of the fields is V gene, CDR3 length, J gene, CDR3 protein.

TRBV11-2	18	TRBJ2-3	CASSPRGTSGGVTDTQYF
TRBV18	15	TRBJ2-5	CASSPRTGPSETQYF
TRBV6-5	13	TRBJ2-5	CASSYGQLETQYF
TRBV6-1	14	TRBJ1-2	CASRRGTGEYGYTF
TRBV29-1	13	TRBJ2-7	CSVDEGAGYEQYF
TRBV7-2	18	TRBJ2-2	CASSLETSGGLPTGELFF
TRBV20-1	15	TRBJ2-3	CSARDSGSITDTQYF
TRBV12-3/TRBV12-4	15	TRBJ2-5	CASARTGGIQETQYF
TRBV6-1	13	TRBJ1-6	CASRTRANSPLHF
TRBV20-1	16	TRBJ2-7	CSARDPKGSRSYEQYF
TRBV6-1	14	TRBJ2-7	CASRGLAGLYEQYF
TRBV2	14	TRBJ2-7	CASRKGDRSYEQYF
TRBV29-1	13	TRBJ1-1	CSVEGDSHTEAFF
TRBV28	14	TRBJ2-7	CASSLPAGGYEQYF
TRBV2	14	TRBJ2-5	CASSATRTAETQYF
TRBV9	12	TRBJ2-1	CASSALHNEQFF
TRBV29-1	14	TRBJ2-3	CSAIGQFGTDTQYF
TRBV6-2/TRBV6-3	15	TRBJ2-7	CASRQTGGAFYEQYF
TRBV20-1	16	TRBJ2-3	CSARASSGGALDTQYF
TRBV20-1	14	TRBJ1-1	CIAPAAGGVTEAFF
TRBV6-5	19	TRBJ1-6	CASSYSLAPRSSYNSPLHF
TRBV20-1	14	TRBJ2-1	CSARQGSGDNEQFF
TRBV18	16	TRBJ2-7	CASSGLTGTGSYEQYF
TRBV29-1	15	TRBJ2-1	CSVEDWTGQGNEQFF
TRBV29-1	13	TRBJ2-1	CSVEGTGLDEQFF
TRBV12-3/TRBV12-4	14	TRBJ1-1	CASSPSRVNTEAFF
TRBV20-1	15	TRBJ2-3	CSARIAGQLTDTQYF
TRBV7-3	13	TRBJ2-1	CASSLIVGNEQFF
TRBV18	14	TRBJ2-5	CASSWTGGPAAQYF
TRBV7-2	15	TRBJ2-3	CASSFNSGVTDTQYF
TRBV27	15	TRBJ2-3	CASSALGQAADTQYF
TRBV20-1	15	TRBJ2-7	CSARDLGGTAYEQYF
TRBV5-1	15	TRBJ1-3	CASSPAGSSGNTIYF
TRBV20-1	18	TRBJ2-6	CSAPLGGQGTTGANVLTF
TRBV12-3/TRBV12-4	14	TRBJ2-3	CAMGGAGSTDTQYF
TRBV2	14	TRBJ2-3	CASRIQRGRDTQYF
TRBV5-1	14	TRBJ2-1	CASSLGAGDNEQFF
TRBV20-1	14	TRBJ1-5	CSARVAGREQPQHF
TRBV30	13	TRBJ2-1	CAWSQSGPRGQFF
TRBV20-1	12	TRBJ2-1	CSAGGGTNEQFF
TRBV20-1	16	TRBJ2-2	CSAAPSDRLPTGELFF
TRBV5-5	13	TRBJ2-4	CASSLPSGNIQYF
TRBV20-1	14	TRBJ2-3	CSARGTSGKYTQYF
TRBV18	13	TRBJ2-2	CASSPRRTGELFF
TRBV12-3/TRBV12-4	14	TRBJ2-5	CASSLEWDQETQYF
TRBV20-1	12	TRBJ1-6	CSSSSYNSPLHF
TRBV20-1	15	TRBJ2-2	CSARVAGVGTGELFF
TRBV4-1	17	TRBJ1-1	CASSSPGRFGMNTEAFF
TRBV7-2	15	TRBJ2-1	CASSLDGLAGREQFF
TRBV7-2	14	TRBJ2-1	CASSLSTGYNEQFF
TRBV12-3/TRBV12-4	12	TRBJ1-1	CASSPRRSEAFF
TRBV6-5	15	TRBJ2-3	CASSYRRGPTDTQYF
TRBV2	15	TRBJ2-3	CASRGRGPSTDTQYF
TRBV2	14	TRBJ2-2	CASSDRVDTGELFF
TRBV20-1	16	TRBJ1-1	CSAGLTGGKANTEAFF
TRBV29-1	12	TRBJ2-1	CSVDWINNEQFF
TRBV20-1	13	TRBJ2-7	CSARTSPSYEQYF